The present T cell receptor (beta chain) was sequenced within a study of T cells in localized non-small cell lung cancer. Regarding the study as a whole: Sequencing, confined to only one tumor region, leaves heterogeneity possible. An association was observed between higher blood T cell density and longer overall survival. Adjacent lung held a median about 57 of the top 100 tumor clones.

Per the germline V gene, CDR1 is LNHDA and CDR2 is SQIVND (reference sequence). This CDR3 has 13 residues. Trimming at V came to 6 bases and at J to 5 bases, leaving 4 bases not matched to a gene. Concerning this clone itself: What it binds is unknown.

Produced via immunoSEQ multiplex PCR; TCRdb's table is partial and in-frame only. The table shows 45,000 to 65,000 clones, with roughly 80% occurring only once. The starting material was PBMCs, obtained before any cancer treatment. The chain employs TRBV19 and TRBJ1-5; TRBD1 aligns across 7 bases. The receptor comes from a woman aged 40-70 years with stage II lung adenocarcinoma. Written as DNA, the CDR3 is TGTGCCAGTAGGCGACAGGGCGATCAGCCCCAGCATTTT. Translation gives CASRRQGDQPQHF. Variable domain in full (rest from reference TRBV19 and TRBJ1-5): DGGITQSPKYLFRKEGQNVTLSCEQNLNHDAMYWYRQDPGQGLRLIYYSQIVNDFQKGDIAEGYSVSREKKESFPLTVTSAQKNPTAFYLCASRRQGDQPQHFGDGTRLSIL.